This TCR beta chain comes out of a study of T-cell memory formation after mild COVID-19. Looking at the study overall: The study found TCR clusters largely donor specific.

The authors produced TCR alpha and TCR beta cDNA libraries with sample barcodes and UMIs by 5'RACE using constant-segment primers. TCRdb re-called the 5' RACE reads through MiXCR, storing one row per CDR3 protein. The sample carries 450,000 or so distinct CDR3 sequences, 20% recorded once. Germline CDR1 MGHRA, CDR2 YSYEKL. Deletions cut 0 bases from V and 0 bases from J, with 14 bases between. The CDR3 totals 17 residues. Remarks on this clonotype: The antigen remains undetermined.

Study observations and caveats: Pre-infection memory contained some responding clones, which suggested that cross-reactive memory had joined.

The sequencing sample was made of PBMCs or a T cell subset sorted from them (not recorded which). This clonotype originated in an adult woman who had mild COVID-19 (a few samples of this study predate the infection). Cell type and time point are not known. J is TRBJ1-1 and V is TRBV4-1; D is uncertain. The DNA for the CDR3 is TGCGCCAGCAGCCAAGACGGGCCCGGACGGCTGAACACTGAAGCTTTCTTT. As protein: CASSQDGPGRLNTEAFF.